The present TCR beta chain was sequenced within a study of vaccination and CD4 T cells after COVID-19. The wider study: A median of about 100 days (range 35 to 161) separated diagnosis from post-COVID sampling. Typically, post-vaccine samples were obtained a median approximately 67 days after dose two, within a range of 14 to 241.

Whole-study results and caveats: 304 of 307 vaccine-specific clones from convalescent patients were spike mono-reactive.

Looked up from germline, CDR1 is DFQATT and CDR2 is SNEGSKA (reference sequence). V was pared by 0 bases and J by 5 bases, with 5 bases between. This CDR3 region has 12 residues. Worth noting for this clonotype: Its antigen remains unknown.

MiXCR, applied by TCRdb to the PCR reads, yields one record per CDR3 protein. Of about 15,000 distinct CDR3 sequences listed, around 66% were seen once; the top ten hold roughly 1.1%. The chain is built from TRBV20-1 and TRBJ1-5; D call uncertain. The material was CD4+ T cells from blood, obtained after SARS-CoV-2 vaccination. The clonotype was recovered from a human donor who had recovered from COVID-19. The CDR3 DNA reads as TGCAGTGCTAGAGAATTTCATCAGCCCCAGCATTTT. Residues: CSAREFHQPQHF.